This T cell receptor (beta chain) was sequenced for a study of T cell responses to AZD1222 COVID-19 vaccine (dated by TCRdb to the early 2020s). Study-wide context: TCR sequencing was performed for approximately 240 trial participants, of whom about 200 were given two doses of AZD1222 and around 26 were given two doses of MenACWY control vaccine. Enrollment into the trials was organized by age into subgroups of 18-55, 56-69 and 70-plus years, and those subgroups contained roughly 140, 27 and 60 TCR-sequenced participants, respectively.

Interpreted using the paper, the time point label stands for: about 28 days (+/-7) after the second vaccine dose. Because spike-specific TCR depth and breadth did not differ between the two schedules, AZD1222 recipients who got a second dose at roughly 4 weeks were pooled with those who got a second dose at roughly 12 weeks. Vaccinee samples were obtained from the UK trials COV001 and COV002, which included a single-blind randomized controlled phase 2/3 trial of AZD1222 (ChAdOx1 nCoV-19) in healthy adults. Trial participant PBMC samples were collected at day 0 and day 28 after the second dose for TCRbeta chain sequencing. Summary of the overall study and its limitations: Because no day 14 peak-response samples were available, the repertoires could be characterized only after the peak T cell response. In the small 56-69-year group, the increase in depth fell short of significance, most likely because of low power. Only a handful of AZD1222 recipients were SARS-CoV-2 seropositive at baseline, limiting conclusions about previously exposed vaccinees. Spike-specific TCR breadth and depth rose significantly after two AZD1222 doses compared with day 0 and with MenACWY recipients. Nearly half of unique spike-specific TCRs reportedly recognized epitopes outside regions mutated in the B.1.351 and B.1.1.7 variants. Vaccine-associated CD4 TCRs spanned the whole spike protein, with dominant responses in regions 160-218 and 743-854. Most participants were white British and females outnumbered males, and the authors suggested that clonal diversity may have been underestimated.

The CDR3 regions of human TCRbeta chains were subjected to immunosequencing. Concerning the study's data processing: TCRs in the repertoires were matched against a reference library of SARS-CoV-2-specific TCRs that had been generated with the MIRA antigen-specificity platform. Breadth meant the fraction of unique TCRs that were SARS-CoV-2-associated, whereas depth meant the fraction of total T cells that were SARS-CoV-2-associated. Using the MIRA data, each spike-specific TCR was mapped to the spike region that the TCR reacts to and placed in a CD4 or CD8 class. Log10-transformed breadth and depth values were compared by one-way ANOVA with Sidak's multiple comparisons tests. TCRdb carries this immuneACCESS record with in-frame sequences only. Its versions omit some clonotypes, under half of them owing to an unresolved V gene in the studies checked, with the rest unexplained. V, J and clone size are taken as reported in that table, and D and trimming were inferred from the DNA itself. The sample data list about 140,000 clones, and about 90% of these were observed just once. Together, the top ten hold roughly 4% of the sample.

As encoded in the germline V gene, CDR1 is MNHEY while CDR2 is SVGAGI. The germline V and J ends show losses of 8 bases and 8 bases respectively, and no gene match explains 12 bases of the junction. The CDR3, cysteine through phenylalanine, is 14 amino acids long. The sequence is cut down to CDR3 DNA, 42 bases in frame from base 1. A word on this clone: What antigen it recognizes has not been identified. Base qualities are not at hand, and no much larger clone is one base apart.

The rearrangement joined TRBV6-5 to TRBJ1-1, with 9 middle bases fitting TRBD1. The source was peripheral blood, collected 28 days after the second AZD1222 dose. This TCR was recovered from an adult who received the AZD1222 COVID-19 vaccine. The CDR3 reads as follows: CASATTGGGGEAFF. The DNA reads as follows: TGTGCCAGCGCAACTACAGGGGGCGGAGGGGAAGCTTTCTTT.